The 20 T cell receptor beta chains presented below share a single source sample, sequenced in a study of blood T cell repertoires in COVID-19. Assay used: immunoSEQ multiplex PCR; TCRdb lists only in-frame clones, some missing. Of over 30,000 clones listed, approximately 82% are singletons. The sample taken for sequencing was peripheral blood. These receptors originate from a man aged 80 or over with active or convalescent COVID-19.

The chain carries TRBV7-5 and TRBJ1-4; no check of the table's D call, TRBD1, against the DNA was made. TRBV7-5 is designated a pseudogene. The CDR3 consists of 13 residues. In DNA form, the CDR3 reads TGTGTCAGAAGCTTCGTCCAGGGGGAAAAACTGTTTTTT. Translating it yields CVRSFVQGEKLFF.

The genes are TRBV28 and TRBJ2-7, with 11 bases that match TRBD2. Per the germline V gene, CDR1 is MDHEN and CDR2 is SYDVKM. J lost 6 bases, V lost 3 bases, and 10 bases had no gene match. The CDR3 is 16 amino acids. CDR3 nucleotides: TGTGCCAGCAGTTTTCGAGGGCTAGCGGGAGGACTCGAGCAGTACTTC. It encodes CASSFRGLAGGLEQYF.

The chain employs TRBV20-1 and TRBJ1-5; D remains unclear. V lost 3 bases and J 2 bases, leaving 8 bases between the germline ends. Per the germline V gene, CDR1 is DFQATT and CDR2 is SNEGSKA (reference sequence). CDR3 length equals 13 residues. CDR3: CSASTHGNQPQHF. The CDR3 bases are TGCAGTGCTAGTACTCACGGCAATCAGCCCCAGCATTTT.

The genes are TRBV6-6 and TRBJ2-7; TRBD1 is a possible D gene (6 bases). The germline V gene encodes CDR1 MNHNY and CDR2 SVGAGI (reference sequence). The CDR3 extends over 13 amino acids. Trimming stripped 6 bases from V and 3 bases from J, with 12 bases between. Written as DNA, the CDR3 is TGTGCCAGCAGAAGACAGGCTAACTACGAGCAGTACTTC. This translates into CASRRQANYEQYF.

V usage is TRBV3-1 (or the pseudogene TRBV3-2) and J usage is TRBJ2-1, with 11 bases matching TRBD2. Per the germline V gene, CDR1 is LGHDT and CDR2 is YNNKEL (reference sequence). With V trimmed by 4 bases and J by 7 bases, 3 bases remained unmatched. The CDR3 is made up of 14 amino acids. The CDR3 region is CASSPRLAGNEQFF. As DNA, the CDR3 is TGTGCCAGCAGCCCTCGACTAGCGGGAAATGAGCAGTTCTTC.

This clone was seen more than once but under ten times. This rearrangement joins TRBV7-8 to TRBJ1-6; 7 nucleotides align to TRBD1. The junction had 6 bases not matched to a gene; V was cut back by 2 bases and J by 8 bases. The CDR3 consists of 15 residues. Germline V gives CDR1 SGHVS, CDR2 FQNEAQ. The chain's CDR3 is CASSLTRGRDSPLHF. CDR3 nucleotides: TGTGCCAGCAGCTTAACAAGGGGGCGGGATTCACCCCTCCACTTT.

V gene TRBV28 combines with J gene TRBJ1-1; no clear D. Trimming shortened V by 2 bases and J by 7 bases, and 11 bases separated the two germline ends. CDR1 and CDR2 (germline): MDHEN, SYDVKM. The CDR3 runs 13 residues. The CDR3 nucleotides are TGTGCCAGCAGTTTAACCTCACTAATTGAAGCTTTCTTT. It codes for CASSLTSLIEAFF.

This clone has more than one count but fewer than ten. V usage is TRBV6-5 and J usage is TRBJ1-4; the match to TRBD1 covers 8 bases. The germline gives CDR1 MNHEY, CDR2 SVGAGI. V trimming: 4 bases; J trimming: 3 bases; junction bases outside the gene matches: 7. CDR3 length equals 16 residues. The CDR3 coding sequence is TGTGCCAGCAGTTTACAGGGGGGTGCGTCTAATGAAAAACTGTTTTTT. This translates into CASSLQGGASNEKLFF.

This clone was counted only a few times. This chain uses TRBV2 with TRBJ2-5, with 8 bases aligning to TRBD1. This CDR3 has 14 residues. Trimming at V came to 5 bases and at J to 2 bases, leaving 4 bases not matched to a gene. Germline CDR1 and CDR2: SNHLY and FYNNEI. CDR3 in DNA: TGTGCCAGCAGTCAGGGGGCGCGACAAGAGACCCAGTACTTC. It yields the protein CASSQGARQETQYF.

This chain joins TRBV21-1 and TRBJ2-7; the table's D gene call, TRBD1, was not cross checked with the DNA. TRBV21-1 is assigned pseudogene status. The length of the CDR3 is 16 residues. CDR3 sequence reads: CASSSSTGTGAYEQYF. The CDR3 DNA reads TGTGCCAGCAGCTCCTCCACGGGGACAGGCGCCTACGAGCAGTACTTC.

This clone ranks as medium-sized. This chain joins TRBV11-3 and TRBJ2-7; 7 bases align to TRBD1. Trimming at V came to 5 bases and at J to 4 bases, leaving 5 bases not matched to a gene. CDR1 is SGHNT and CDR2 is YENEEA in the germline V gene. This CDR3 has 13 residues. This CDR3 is CASSPPDRYEQYF. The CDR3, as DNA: TGTGCCAGCAGCCCCCCGGACAGGTACGAGCAGTACTTC. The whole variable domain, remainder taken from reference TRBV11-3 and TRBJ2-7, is EAGVVQSPRYKIIEKKQPVAFWCNPISGHNTLYWYLQNLGQGPELLIRYENEEAVDDSQLPKDRFSAERLKGVDSTLKIQPAELGDSAVYLCASSPPDRYEQYFGPGTRLTVT.

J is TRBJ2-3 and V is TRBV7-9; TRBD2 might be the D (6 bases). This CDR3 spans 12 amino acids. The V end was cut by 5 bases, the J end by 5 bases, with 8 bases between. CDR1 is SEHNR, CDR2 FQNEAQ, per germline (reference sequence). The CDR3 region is CASSVSGDTQYF. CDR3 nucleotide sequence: TGTGCCAGCAGCGTTAGCGGAGATACGCAGTATTTT.

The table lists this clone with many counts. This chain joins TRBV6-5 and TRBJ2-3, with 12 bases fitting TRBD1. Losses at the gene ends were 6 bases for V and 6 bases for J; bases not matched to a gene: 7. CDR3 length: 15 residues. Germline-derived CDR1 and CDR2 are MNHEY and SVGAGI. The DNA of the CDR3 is TGTGCCAGCAGCTCCGGGGGACAGGGGGCGGATACGCAGTATTTT. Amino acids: CASSSGGQGADTQYF.

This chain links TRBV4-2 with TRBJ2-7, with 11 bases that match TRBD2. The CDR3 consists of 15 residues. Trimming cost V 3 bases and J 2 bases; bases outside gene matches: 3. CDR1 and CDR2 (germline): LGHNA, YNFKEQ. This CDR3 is CASSQTSGKAYEQYF. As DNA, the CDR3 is TGTGCCAGCAGCCAGACTAGCGGGAAGGCCTACGAGCAGTACTTC.

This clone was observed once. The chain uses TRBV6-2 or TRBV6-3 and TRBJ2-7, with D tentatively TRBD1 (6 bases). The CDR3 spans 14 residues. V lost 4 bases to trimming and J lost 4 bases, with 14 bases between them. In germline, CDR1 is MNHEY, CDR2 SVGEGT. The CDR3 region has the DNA TGTGCCAGCAGTTGGTCGGGACAAGTTTACGAGCAGTACTTC. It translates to CASSWSGQVYEQYF.

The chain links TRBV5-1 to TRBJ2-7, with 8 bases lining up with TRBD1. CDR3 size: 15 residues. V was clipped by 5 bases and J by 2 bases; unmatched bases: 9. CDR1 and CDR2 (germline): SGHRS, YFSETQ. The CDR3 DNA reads TGCGCCAGCAGTCTGACAGGGGTAGATCCCTACGAGCAGTACTTC. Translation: CASSLTGVDPYEQYF.

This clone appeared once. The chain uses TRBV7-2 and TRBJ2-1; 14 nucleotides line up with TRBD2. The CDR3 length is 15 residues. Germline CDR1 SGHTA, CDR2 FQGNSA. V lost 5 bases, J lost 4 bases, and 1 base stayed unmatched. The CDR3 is CASSRTSGGYNEQFF. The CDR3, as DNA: TGTGCCAGCAGCCGGACTAGCGGGGGGTACAATGAGCAGTTCTTC.

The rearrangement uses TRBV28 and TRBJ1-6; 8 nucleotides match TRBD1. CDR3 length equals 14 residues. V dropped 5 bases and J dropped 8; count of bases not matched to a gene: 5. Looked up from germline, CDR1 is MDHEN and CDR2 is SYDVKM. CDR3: CASSPGQGHSPLHF. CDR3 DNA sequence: TGTGCCAGCAGTCCCGGACAGGGCCATTCACCCCTCCACTTT.

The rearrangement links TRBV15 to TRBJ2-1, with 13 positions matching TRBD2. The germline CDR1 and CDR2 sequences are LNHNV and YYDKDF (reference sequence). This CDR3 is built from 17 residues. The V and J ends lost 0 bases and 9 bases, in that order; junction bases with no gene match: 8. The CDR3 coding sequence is TGTGCCACCAGCAGAGAGAAAGGACTAGCGGGAGTGGGTGAGCAGTTCTTC. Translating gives CATSREKGLAGVGEQFF.

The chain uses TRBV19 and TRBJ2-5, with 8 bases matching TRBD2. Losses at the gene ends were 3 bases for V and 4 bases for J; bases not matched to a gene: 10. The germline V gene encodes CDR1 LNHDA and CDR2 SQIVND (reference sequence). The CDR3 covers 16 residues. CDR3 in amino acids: CASSIISGSWIETQYF. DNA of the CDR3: TGTGCCAGTAGTATTATCAGCGGGAGTTGGATAGAGACCCAGTACTTC.